This T cell receptor beta chain was sequenced during a study of blood T cell repertoires in COVID-19. Sequencing was performed with immunoSEQ multiplex PCR; in TCRdb, only in-frame clones are kept and a portion is missing. The table includes around 300,000 clones, less than 90% detected once. This clone has only one observation. With V trimmed by 0 bases and J by 2 bases, 12 bases remained unmatched. Germline loops: CDR1 SGHRS, CDR2 YFSETQ. The CDR3 sequence is 18 residues long. Sequencing was performed on peripheral blood. V and J are TRBV5-1 and TRBJ2-7; TRBD2 aligns across 9 bases. The sequence was obtained from a human donor in a cohort sampled during active COVID-19. The CDR3 protein is CASSLGEPGTSQTYEQYF. CDR3 bases: TGCGCCAGCAGCTTGGGGGAACCCGGGACTAGCCAGACCTACGAGCAGTACTTC.